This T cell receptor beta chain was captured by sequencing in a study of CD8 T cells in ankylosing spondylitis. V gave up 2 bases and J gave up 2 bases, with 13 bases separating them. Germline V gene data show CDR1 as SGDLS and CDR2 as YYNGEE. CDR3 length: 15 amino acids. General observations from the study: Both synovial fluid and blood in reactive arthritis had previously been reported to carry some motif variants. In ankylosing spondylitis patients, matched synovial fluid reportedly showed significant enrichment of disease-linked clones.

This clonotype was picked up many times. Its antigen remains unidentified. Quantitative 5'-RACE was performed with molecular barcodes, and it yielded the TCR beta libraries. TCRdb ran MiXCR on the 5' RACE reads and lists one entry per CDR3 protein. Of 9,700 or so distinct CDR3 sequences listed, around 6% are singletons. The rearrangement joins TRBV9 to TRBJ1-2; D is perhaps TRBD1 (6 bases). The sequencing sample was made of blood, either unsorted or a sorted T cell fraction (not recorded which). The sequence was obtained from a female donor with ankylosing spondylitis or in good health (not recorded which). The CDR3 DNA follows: TGTGCCAGCAGCGTTTTTGGGACAATAAACTATGGCTACACCTTC. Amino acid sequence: CASSVFGTINYGYTF.